This TCR beta chain was recovered during a study of cytomegalovirus exposure and HLA in healthy donors. Overall study: Among several hundred genotyped donors, about 80% fell in the Caucasian-associated ancestry cluster.

Study results and limitations: The study put about 180 TCR beta chains on its list as cytomegalovirus-associated. In vitro assays verified that a few CMV-associated chains recognized CMV antigens specifically.

This clone turned up a few times. Its antigen is currently unknown. Germline lookup yields CDR1 LNHDA and CDR2 SQIVND (reference sequence). After removal of 5 bases from V and 5 bases from J, the junction contained 10 bases not matched to a gene. CDR3 length equals 15 residues. Researchers ran the PCR with 60 Vbeta and 13 Jbeta primers. In the study's own analysis: The count from a later analysis was 79 million or so unique TCR beta chains, about 9.9 million of them shared. The protocol was immunoSEQ multiplex PCR, while the TCRdb copy is restricted to in-frame clones and leaves out a portion. Clone size and V and J calls were adopted from that table, with D and trimming inferred from the DNA. This sample has about 150,000 clones; about 80% occur once, and the top ten carry around 6.2%.

The V and J genes are TRBV19 and TRBJ2-5, with 8 bases matching TRBD1. The receptor's source is a young man in good health and CMV-seropositive. The sample consisted of PBMCs. DNA of the CDR3: TGTGCCAGTAGTGCCCGACAGGGGAGACGGGAGACCCAGTACTTC. Translating gives CASSARQGRRETQYF.